The entry that follows covers one TCR beta chain sequence. These data originate in a study of T cell changes during pregnancy in multiple sclerosis. The repertoire was sequenced with immunoSEQ multiplex PCR; TCRdb's copy has only in-frame clones and lacks some. This repertoire shows roughly 15,000 clones, 65% to 90% found once; its top ten account for around a fifth. The length of the CDR3 is 17 residues. This receptor was identified in a female donor with multiple sclerosis, enrolled in a pregnancy study. The starting material was CD8+ T cells from peripheral blood mononuclear cells, obtained in the first trimester of pregnancy. V is TRBV21-1 and J is TRBJ2-2; the DNA was not compared with TRBD2, the D call given in the table. TRBV21-1 is flagged as a pseudogene. CDR3: CASSKAMRVTFDGELFF. The DNA for the CDR3 is TGTGCCAGCAGCAAAGCTATGAGGGTAACTTTCGACGGGGAGCTGTTTTTT.